The entry below gives a single T cell receptor beta chain sequence along with its context. Its antigen is unknown. The sample originates from a study of early T cells in non-severe SARS-CoV-2 infection. Study summary: Whole-blood bulk RNA, unsorted, was sequenced, and chains were unpaired.

The length of the CDR3 is 13 residues. Deletions cut 10 bases from V and 4 bases from J, with 15 bases between. Germline CDR1 and CDR2: SGHTA and FQGNSA. Study-level findings and limits: Comparison of clonotypes with VDJdb favored anti-spike CD8 responses while missing private and CD4 specificities.

Unique molecular identifiers (one per individual cDNA molecule) were attached. From the 5' RACE reads, TCRdb called clonotypes with MiXCR, one entry per CDR3 protein. Of 79,000 or so distinct CDR3 sequences listed, around 13% are singletons. The TCR originated in an adult who was a healthcare worker with PCR-confirmed SARS-CoV-2 infection or an uninfected control (not recorded which). Source material: whole blood. The genes are TRBV7-2 and TRBJ2-3, with D possibly being TRBD2 (7 bases). The CDR3 region is CATPRGPSDTQYF. In DNA, the CDR3 is TGTGCCACCCCGCGGGGGCCTTCAGATACGCAGTATTTT.